Given below is one T cell receptor (beta chain) in context. Profiles of TCR beta VDJ and CDR3 were generated from a genomic DNA template. TCRdb re-called the reads with MiXCR, one entry per CDR3 protein. The data contain about 200,000 distinct CDR3 sequences, 65% of them singletons. These data belong to a study of CD8+CD57+ T cells in acquired aplastic anemia. Whoever was chosen for sequencing had shown CD8+CD57+ cell expansion by flow cytometry. This receptor was identified in a human donor with aplastic anemia. Specimen: sorted CD4+, CD8+, or CD8+CD57+ T cells (not recorded which) from PBMCs.

The CDR3 reads CASSLEPLVSTQYF. The DNA for the CDR3 is TGTGCCAGCAGCTTAGAACCACTAGTATCTACGCAGTATTTT. V is TRBV7-8 and J is TRBJ2-7; D perhaps matches TRBD2 (5 bases). The J call could be wrong; TRBJ2-3 is a better fit for the DNA end. This CDR3 is built from 14 residues. Looked up from germline, CDR1 is SGHVS and CDR2 is FQNEAQ.